This TCR beta chain was captured by sequencing in a study of T cell responses to AZD1222 COVID-19 vaccine. The study's findings and limits: Spike-wide vaccine-associated CD4 TCRs dominated at 160-218 and 743-854. The study found Spike-specific TCR breadth and depth rose after two AZD1222 doses. Nearly half of unique spike-specific TCRs reportedly avoided B.1.351 and B.1.1.7 mutated regions. Donors, mostly white British, included more females; clonal diversity was possibly underestimated.

For this clone: Its antigen is as yet unknown.

Only in-frame clones appear in the TCRdb table, and some are missing; sequencing was by immunoSEQ multiplex PCR. The sample consists of about 120,000 clones, over 75% of them appearing once. CDR3 length: 13 amino acids. Germline V gene data show CDR1 as SGHNT and CDR2 as YYREEE (reference sequence). The V end lost 1 base, the J end lost 7 bases, and 8 bases lay between the germline ends. This chain links TRBV5-4 with TRBJ1-4, with a tentative D call TRBD1 (5 bases). Sequenced material: peripheral blood, taken on day 0 of MenACWY control vaccination. The TCR comes from an adult in good health. The CDR3, as DNA: TGTGCCAGCAGCTTGTGGAGGGGTGAAAAACTGTTTTTT. This sequence encodes CASSLWRGEKLFF.